This T cell receptor (beta chain) derives from a study of identical twins. Template switching added a universal primer binding site, and final cDNA carried unique molecular identifiers. TCRdb redid the calling of the 5' RACE reads with MiXCR, one entry per CDR3 protein. This sample has about 570,000 distinct CDR3 sequences, with 9.6% found just once. Concerning this clonotype: Its antigen is unidentified.

CDR1 and CDR2 (germline): LGHNA, YSLEER. CDR3 length: 15 amino acids. V shed 0 bases and J shed 3 bases, with 12 bases lying between them. Study-level points and caveats: Surplus twin overlap in beta out-of-frame sequences was less pronounced.

This sample was also put to use in a study of yellow fever vaccine responses in identical twins.

The chain has TRBV4-3 and TRBJ2-7, with a possible D match to TRBD1 (6 bases). Sequenced: PBMCs. The TCR comes from a woman aged 18-29 years in good health. CDR3 residues: CASSQEMDSIYEQYF. CDR3 sequence (DNA): TGCGCCAGCAGCCAAGAGATGGACAGCATCTACGAGCAGTACTTC.